The 28 T cell receptor beta chains presented below share a single source sample, sequenced in a study of CD8+ T cells in alopecia areata. As the sequencing template, cDNA was produced by extracting RNA and reverse transcribing it. Some clones are missing from TCRdb's copy, which holds only in-frame ones; the method was immunoSEQ multiplex PCR. The table records under 300,000 clones, 67% of them present only once. The sample was CD4+ T cells sorted from blood, taken at week 0. These receptors all stem from a human donor with alopecia areata.

This chain links TRBV29-1 with TRBJ1-1; unclear D gene. The CDR3 contains 11 residues. V lost 4 bases and J lost 6, with 9 bases in between. From germline, CDR1 is SQVTM and CDR2 ANQGSEA. The CDR3 DNA sequence: TGCAGCGTTGGGCTGGGAGCTGAAGCTTTCTTT. Amino acid sequence: CSVGLGAEAFF. Looking up the rest from reference TRBV29-1 and TRBJ1-1 gives the full variable domain: SAVISQKPSRDICQRGTSLTIQCQVDSQVTMMFWYRQQPGQSLTLIATANQGSEATYESGFVIDKFPISRPNLTFSTLTVSNMSPEDSSIYLCSVGLGAEAFFGQGTRLTVV.

In its sample, this clone was seen a few times. The chain recombines TRBV19 with TRBJ2-7; weak D call: TRBD2 (5 bases). CDR3 length equals 13 residues. CDR1 and CDR2 from the germline V gene are LNHDA and SQIVND (reference sequence). Trimming left V 2 bases short and J 7 bases short, with 12 bases between. The CDR3 bases are TGTGCCAGTAGTATATTCGGGAAGCGGGAGCAGTACTTC. Protein product: CASSIFGKREQYF.

About this clone itself: The identical CDR3 is also encoded by other nucleotide sequences in the sample. This rearrangement joins TRBV7-3 to TRBJ2-5; the D is unclear. Trimming pared 5 bases from V and 2 bases from J, leaving 12 bases between. The germline CDR1 and CDR2 sequences are SGHTA and FQGTGA. The CDR3 totals 14 residues. The CDR3 here is CASSPTGLQETQYF. The CDR3 DNA is TGTGCCAGCAGCCCCACCGGGTTACAAGAGACCCAGTACTTC.

V and J are TRBV9 and TRBJ1-2; D is possibly TRBD1 (5 bases). This CDR3 has 14 residues. V was pared by 4 bases and J by 7 bases, with 17 bases between. Germline V gene sequence: CDR1 SGDLS, CDR2 YYNGEE. The CDR3 DNA sequence: TGTGCCAGCAGCTCCCCCCCAGGGAGTCGTGGCTACACCTTC. This sequence encodes CASSSPPGSRGYTF.

The rearrangement uses TRBV7-9 and TRBJ2-4, with D uncertain. The CDR3 extends over 15 amino acids. Germline lookup yields CDR1 SEHNR and CDR2 FQNEAQ (reference sequence). V lost 6 bases and J lost 5, with 17 bases in between. Written as DNA, the CDR3 is TGTGCCAGCAGTTACAAGGACGGTCTCCAAAACATTCAGTACTTC. It is translated as CASSYKDGLQNIQYF. The whole variable domain, remainder taken from reference TRBV7-9 and TRBJ2-4, is DTGVSQNPRHKITKRGQNVTFRCDPISEHNRLYWYRQTLGQGPEFLTYFQNEAQLEKSRLLSDRFSAERPKGSFSTLEIQRTEQGDSAMYLCASSYKDGLQNIQYFGAGTRLSVL.

This sequence joins TRBV18 and TRBJ1-6; tentative D call: TRBD1 (5 bases). The CDR3 has 13 residues. Germline V CDR1 and CDR2: KGHSH, LQKENI. V shed 2 bases and J shed 10 bases, with 9 bases lying between them. The CDR3, as DNA: TGTGCCAGCTCACCAAGGGACGAATCACCCCTCCACTTT. Amino acid sequence: CASSPRDESPLHF.

The chain couples TRBV29-1 to TRBJ2-1, with 8 nucleotides matching TRBD2. Germline trimming cut 5 bases from V and 1 base from J; bases unmatched to any gene: 4. Germline loops: CDR1 SQVTM, CDR2 ANQGSEA. The CDR3 sequence is 14 residues long. The CDR3 DNA is TGCAGCGTTAACGGCGGGGGGTCCTACAATGAGCAGTTCTTC. Encoded protein: CSVNGGGSYNEQFF.

This chain links TRBV29-1 with TRBJ1-1; a possible D gene is TRBD1 (5 bases). The CDR3 covers 12 residues. V lost 7 bases and J 6 bases, leaving 15 bases between the germline ends. Per germline, CDR1 SQVTM and CDR2 ANQGSEA. CDR3 in amino acids: CSGTRDGAEAFF. In nucleotides, the CDR3 is TGCAGCGGGACCCGGGACGGCGCTGAAGCTTTCTTT.

The J gene is TRBJ1-2, the V gene TRBV30; tentative D call: TRBD1 (6 bases). The CDR3 is made up of 12 amino acids. From germline, CDR1 is GTSNPN and CDR2 SVGIG (reference sequence). Trimming took 3 bases from V and 4 from J, leaving 9 bases between them. The DNA for the CDR3 is TGTGCCTGGAGGGGGGACACCTATGGCTACACCTTC. This translates into CAWRGDTYGYTF.

This clone was observed a handful of times. This chain links TRBV10-3 with TRBJ2-4; D ambiguous. Deletions cut 6 bases from V and 8 bases from J, with 8 bases between. The CDR3 totals 11 residues. CDR1 ENHRY and CDR2 SYGVKD come from the germline V gene. The CDR3 bases are TGTGCCATCAGAGCAAGGGACATTCAGTACTTC. Protein product: CAIRARDIQYF.

This clone has just a few counts. V is TRBV29-1 and J is TRBJ1-5; D ambiguous. V shed 6 bases and J shed 1 base, with 10 bases lying between them. The CDR3 loop spans 13 amino acids. CDR1 SQVTM and CDR2 ANQGSEA come from the germline V gene. The CDR3 DNA reads TGCAGCGTCCAACACGGCAGCAATCAGCCCCAGCATTTT. Residues: CSVQHGSNQPQHF.

The chain carries TRBV29-1 and TRBJ2-6, with D perhaps TRBD1 or TRBD2 (6 bases each). V dropped 6 bases and J dropped 3 bases, with 15 bases sitting between them. The CDR3 length is 15 residues. The germline V gene encodes CDR1 SQVTM and CDR2 ANQGSEA. Here the CDR3 DNA reads TGCAGCGTAGATGTAGGGGGAGGTGGGGCCAACGTCCTGACTTTC. Translated, it gives CSVDVGGGGANVLTF.

The chain carries TRBV7-2 and TRBJ2-1; D possibly matches TRBD1 or TRBD2 (5 bases each). V gave up 2 bases and J gave up 7 bases, with 12 bases separating them. Germline V gene sequence: CDR1 SGHTA, CDR2 FQGNSA. There are 14 residues in the CDR3. The CDR3 region has the DNA TGTGCCAGCAGCTTAAGGGGCGGAGGAAATGAGCAGTTCTTC. Translated, it gives CASSLRGGGNEQFF. The variable domain in full, completed from reference TRBV7-2 and TRBJ2-1, reads GAGVSQSPSNKVTEKGKDVELRCDPISGHTALYWYRQSLGQGLEFLIYFQGNSAPDKSGLPSDRFSAERTGGSVSTLTIQRTQQEDSAVYLCASSLRGGGNEQFFGPGTRLTVL.

This sequence joins TRBV4-2 and TRBJ1-6; D not resolved. This CDR3 region has 14 residues. CDR1 is LGHNA, CDR2 YNFKEQ, per germline. Deletions cut 0 bases from V and 7 bases from J, with 7 bases between. The DNA of the CDR3 is TGTGCCAGCAGCCAAGATGAAGGCAATTCACCCCTCCACTTT. Protein: CASSQDEGNSPLHF.

The V call is TRBV7-2, the J call TRBJ1-2; D unresolved. CDR3 length: 16 amino acids. Trimming stripped 5 bases from V and 3 bases from J, with 19 bases between. The germline V gene encodes CDR1 SGHTA and CDR2 FQGNSA. The CDR3 DNA sequence: TGTGCCAGCAGCCTGCAGAGGGCGTCCCCCGACTATGGCTACACCTTC. Translating it yields CASSLQRASPDYGYTF. The whole variable domain, filled in from reference TRBV7-2 and TRBJ1-2, reads GAGVSQSPSNKVTEKGKDVELRCDPISGHTALYWYRQSLGQGLEFLIYFQGNSAPDKSGLPSDRFSAERTGGSVSTLTIQRTQQEDSAVYLCASSLQRASPDYGYTFGSGTRLTVV.

The chain is built from TRBV12-5 and TRBJ2-5, with 10 bases fitting TRBD1. CDR3 length: 14 residues. Trimming cost V 5 bases and J 4 bases; bases outside gene matches: 4. The germline CDR1 and CDR2 sequences are LGHNT and FRNRAP. CDR3 loop: CASGPGQGRETQYF. The CDR3 DNA reads TGTGCTAGTGGTCCGGGACAGGGGCGAGAGACCCAGTACTTC.

The chain links TRBV10-3 to TRBJ2-3, with D maybe TRBD2 (5 bases). Germline assignment: CDR1 ENHRY and CDR2 SYGVKD. This CDR3 region has 14 residues. Trimming removed 3 bases at V and 2 bases at J, with 9 bases between. CDR3 protein: CAISESGFTDTQYF. DNA of the CDR3: TGTGCCATCAGTGAAAGCGGATTCACAGATACGCAGTATTTT.

This clone came up a few times. The chain carries TRBV5-1 and TRBJ2-3; D unclear. This CDR3 is built from 14 residues. V was clipped by 4 bases and J by 0 bases, with 9 bases between them. CDR1 is SGHRS and CDR2 is YFSETQ in the germline V gene. The CDR3 sequence: CASSPTTSTDTQYF. CDR3 sequence (DNA): TGCGCCAGCAGCCCAACTACTAGCACAGATACGCAGTATTTT.

This chain connects TRBV5-6 to TRBJ1-6; D might be TRBD1 (6 bases). Germline CDR1 and CDR2: SGHDT and YYEEEE. This CDR3 contains 12 residues. The germline V and J ends were trimmed by 0 bases and 11 bases, with 6 bases remaining between them. The DNA of the CDR3 is TGTGCCAGCAGCTTGGGGACAGCACCCCTCCACTTT. Its protein product is CASSLGTAPLHF.

The chain has TRBV23-1 and TRBJ2-7, with TRBD2 as a possible D gene (7 bases). TRBV23-1 is recorded as an ORF, its role being uncertain. V lost 2 bases and J lost 0, with 11 bases in between. There are 15 residues in the CDR3. Written as DNA, the CDR3 is TGCGCCAGCAGTCAAGGGGGCGGGAGCTCCTACGAGCAGTACTTC. The encoded protein is CASSQGGGSSYEQYF.

This clone has just one count. The genes are TRBV2 and TRBJ1-6, with no clear D. Trimming shortened V by 7 bases and J by 0 bases, and 4 bases separated the two germline ends. There are 13 residues in the CDR3. Germline V gives CDR1 SNHLY, CDR2 FYNNEI. For the CDR3, the DNA is TGTGCCAGCACTCTCTCCTATAATTCACCCCTCCACTTT. It yields the protein CASTLSYNSPLHF.

The rearrangement joins TRBV18 to TRBJ1-1; a weak D match, TRBD1 (6 bases). Germline CDR1 reads KGHSH; CDR2 reads LQKENI. The CDR3 totals 15 residues. The V and J ends lost 6 bases and 3 bases respectively, with 17 bases between them. CDR3 in DNA: TGTGCCAGCTCCGGTAGACAGGCCTCCGACACTGAAGCTTTCTTT. It is translated as CASSGRQASDTEAFF.

This clone was seen a few times. The sample carries other DNA sequences with the same CDR3. V gene TRBV29-1 combines with J gene TRBJ1-3; no reliable D call. V was cut by 7 bases and J by 0 bases, with 10 bases left in between. The CDR3 is 13 residues long. The germline V gene encodes CDR1 SQVTM and CDR2 ANQGSEA. CDR3 residues: CSAGTTSGNTIYF. CDR3 nucleotides: TGCAGCGCGGGAACAACCTCTGGAAACACCATATATTTT.

The chain uses TRBV15 and TRBJ2-5; TRBD2 matches 11 bases. The CDR3 is 16 residues long. Germline V gene sequence: CDR1 LNHNV, CDR2 YYDKDF (reference sequence). The V segment lost 0 bases and the J segment 6 bases; nucleotides outside the gene matches: 6. CDR3 bases: TGTGCCACCAGCAGAGAGGTAGCGGGGGGGCCTAAGACCCAGTACTTC. Translated, it gives CATSREVAGGPKTQYF.

This clone was detected only a few times. The genes are TRBV12-5 and TRBJ1-6, with D maybe TRBD1 (5 bases). CDR1 is LGHNT and CDR2 is FRNRAP in the germline V gene. Trimming took 1 base from V and 8 from J, leaving 15 bases between them. This CDR3 is built from 16 residues. The CDR3 DNA sequence: TGTGCTAGTGGTTTGGGCTTAAGACAGACGGATTCACCCCTCCACTTT. This sequence encodes CASGLGLRQTDSPLHF. The whole variable domain, filled in from reference TRBV12-5 and TRBJ1-6, reads DARVTQTPRHKVTEMGQEVTMRCQPILGHNTVFWYRQTMMQGLELLAYFRNRAPLDDSGMPKDRFSAEMPDATLATLKIQPSEPRDSAVYFCASGLGLRQTDSPLHFGNGTRLTVT.

This clone was recorded a few times. J is TRBJ2-7 and V is TRBV6-1, with D unclear. The CDR3 has 14 amino acids. Germline V lookup: CDR1 MNHNS, CDR2 SASEGT. V lost 4 bases and J lost 6, with 16 bases in between. The CDR3 sequence: CASSGLRAVSEQYF. The CDR3 bases are TGTGCCAGCAGTGGGCTTCGGGCCGTTAGCGAGCAGTACTTC.

The chain combines TRBV11-2 with TRBJ2-1, with D perhaps matching TRBD2 (5 bases). With 0 bases removed from V and 15 bases from J, the gap between germline ends came to 15 bases. Germline loops: CDR1 SGHAT, CDR2 FQNNGV. CDR3 length: 13 residues. In DNA form, the CDR3 reads TGTGCCAGCAGCTTAGACCCGGACTCCCGGCGGTTCTTC. This sequence encodes CASSLDPDSRRFF.

The chain has TRBV27 and TRBJ2-1, with unresolved D. The CDR3 covers 15 residues. Trimming stripped 5 bases from V and 5 bases from J, with 16 bases between. Germline CDR1 is MNHEY and CDR2 is SMNVEV (reference sequence). CDR3 in amino acids: CASSLRPFFNNEQFF. CDR3 in DNA: TGTGCCAGCAGTCTACGACCGTTTTTTAACAATGAGCAGTTCTTC.